This TCR beta chain was sequenced during a study of blood T cell repertoires in COVID-19. TCRdb keeps only in-frame clones here, not all; method: immunoSEQ multiplex PCR. The sample lists 75,000 to 95,000 clones, roughly 91% occurring once. Trimming removed 3 bases from V and 2 bases from J, with 8 bases in between. Germline V gene sequence: CDR1 MDHEN, CDR2 SYDVKM. CDR3 length equals 15 residues. This clonotype was sampled from a human donor in a cohort sampled during active COVID-19. The gene calls are TRBV28 and TRBJ2-6; D may be TRBD1 (5 bases). Specimen: peripheral blood. The CDR3 loop is CASSFGAAGANVLTF. The CDR3 nucleotides are TGTGCCAGCAGTTTTGGGGCAGCTGGGGCCAACGTCCTGACTTTC.